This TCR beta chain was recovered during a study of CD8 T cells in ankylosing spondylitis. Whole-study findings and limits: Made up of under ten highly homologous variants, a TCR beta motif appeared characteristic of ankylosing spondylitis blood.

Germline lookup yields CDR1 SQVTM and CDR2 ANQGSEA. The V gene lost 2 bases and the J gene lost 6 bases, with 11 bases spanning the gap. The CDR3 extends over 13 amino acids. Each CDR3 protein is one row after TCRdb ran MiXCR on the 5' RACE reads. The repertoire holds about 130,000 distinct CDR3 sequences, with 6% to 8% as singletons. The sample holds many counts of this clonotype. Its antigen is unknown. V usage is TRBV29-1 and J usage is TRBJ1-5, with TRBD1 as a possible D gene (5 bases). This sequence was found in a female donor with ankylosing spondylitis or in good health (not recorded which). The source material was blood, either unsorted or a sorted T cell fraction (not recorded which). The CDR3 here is CSVEQGVGQPQHF. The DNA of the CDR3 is TGCAGCGTTGAACAGGGTGTTGGTCAGCCCCAGCATTTT. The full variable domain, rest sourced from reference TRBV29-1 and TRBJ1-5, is SAVISQKPSRDICQRGTSLTIQCQVDSQVTMMFWYRQQPGQSLTLIATANQGSEATYESGFVIDKFPISRPNLTFSTLTVSNMSPEDSSIYLCSVEQGVGQPQHFGDGTRLSIL.